This TCR beta chain was recovered during a study of blood T cell repertoires in COVID-19 (dated by TCRdb to 2019 to 2021). As for the study more broadly: Collaborator samples came from the United States, Italy and Spain and covered acute and convalescent phases of COVID-19. A freely available public database, intended as a resource for researchers studying the immune response to SARS-CoV-2, is where the repertoires were released. Samples came from the ongoing ImmuneRACE study (first 160 participants) plus 1,254 subjects from 6 global collaborators. Sample metadata almost always included a de-identified subject ID, COVID-19 status, age in years and sex. The material from the prospective study consisted of cDNA or gDNA derived from T cells, B-cell-depleted T cells, or PBMCs. Subjects who had been exposed to COVID-19, were actively infected with it, or had recovered from it provided the deeply sampled blood TCRbeta repertoires that made up the dataset. HLA class I and class II types, where available, came from metadata supplied by the sample provider rather than from assay-based typing. Findings and caveats that apply to the study as a whole: The quantity of clinical and demographic metadata differed by source and by participant and was supplied without curation.

Via the germline V gene, CDR1 is MNHEY and CDR2 SVGAGI. The germline V end is reduced by 7 bases and the J end by 2 bases; junction bases left unmatched: 9. The CDR3 has 15 amino acids, counting the end cysteine and phenylalanine. Solely the CDR3 DNA is kept, with 45 bases framed from the first base. Whole blood was collected in K2EDTA tubes by collaborating institutions according to the institutions' own protocols. Collaborator samples were shipped for TCRbeta analysis as frozen whole blood, isolated PBMCs, or DNA extracted from either sample type. As concerns this clone: It has no known antigen specificity. No quality values exist for individual bases; no much larger clone is one base distant.

TCRbeta CDR3 regions were amplified from genomic DNA using the immunoSEQ Assay, a bias-controlled multiplex PCR. Regarding the original processing steps: Nucleated cell counts per sample were estimated from amplification of reference gene primers within the assay. Sequence reads were collapsed and filtered to measure the absolute abundance of every unique TCRbeta CDR3 rearrangement. For each sample, productive Simpson clonality was calculated as the square root of Simpson's diversity index across productive rearrangements. TCRdb retrieved this table from immuneACCESS and kept in-frame rearrangements only. Not all clones are present; in checked studies, unresolved V genes account for under half, and no reason is known for the remainder. V and J calls plus clone size are reproduced from that table; the DNA served to infer D and trimming. The sample table shows hundreds of thousands of clones, and 88% are seen once. The top ten clones comprise roughly 9.1% of the sample.

The chain links TRBV6-5 with TRBJ2-5; 8 of the junction bases match TRBD2. The sequencing sample was made of peripheral blood. The receptor's source is a man younger than 30 with active or convalescent COVID-19. The CDR3 corresponds to CASKRLATLQETQYF. The nucleotide sequence is given as TGTGCCAGCAAGAGACTAGCGACTCTACAAGAGACCCAGTACTTC.